A single sample gave rise to the 11 T cell receptor beta chains below, sequenced in a study of shared clonotypes between healthy human individuals. The protocol was immunoSEQ multiplex PCR, while the TCRdb copy is restricted to in-frame clones and leaves out a portion. The sample gives approximately 600,000 clones, roughly 95% of which show up once; approximately 0.11% is in the top ten. Naive-designated CD8 cells lacked CD45RO, were positively enriched for CCR7, and omitted terminally differentiated effector memory CD45RA+ cells. Input material: naive CD8+ T cells sorted from blood. The receptors stem from a woman younger than 45 in good health.

V usage is TRBV27 and J usage is TRBJ2-3; D remains ambiguous. CDR1 and CDR2 (germline): MNHEY, SMNVEV (reference sequence). Trimming took 2 bases from V and 2 from J, leaving 8 bases between them. This CDR3 has 14 amino acids. CDR3 residues: CASSLLEHTDTQYF. The CDR3 bases are TGTGCCAGCAGTTTACTGGAGCACACAGATACGCAGTATTTT.

V usage is TRBV11-1 and J usage is TRBJ1-1; D not resolved. This CDR3 is 15 amino acids long. Trimming shortened V by 3 bases and J by 4 bases, and 15 bases separated the two germline ends. Germline V gene data show CDR1 as SGHAT and CDR2 as FQDESV (reference sequence). As DNA, the CDR3 is TGTGCCAGCAGCTTGGTTGGGGATGCGGGCACTGAAGCTTTCTTT. This translates into CASSLVGDAGTEAFF.

The chain employs TRBV27 and TRBJ2-1, with a weak D call TRBD2 (5 bases). The V gene's germline CDR1 is MNHEY and CDR2 SMNVEV (reference sequence). Trimming took 9 bases from V and 4 from J, leaving 13 bases between them. This CDR3 has 13 amino acids. CDR3 in DNA: TGTGCCAGTCGTGATAGCGAGTACAATGAGCAGTTCTTC. Its translation is CASRDSEYNEQFF.

The chain joins TRBV9 to TRBJ2-3; 7 bases align to TRBD2. The CDR3 length is 16 residues. The trim removed 0 bases at V and 2 bases at J, leaving 6 bases unmatched. Germline V lookup: CDR1 SGDLS, CDR2 YYNGEE. The CDR3 loop reads CASSVGGSLSTDTQYF. The CDR3 nucleotides are TGTGCCAGCAGCGTAGGCGGGAGTTTATCCACAGATACGCAGTATTTT.

The chain employs TRBV2 and TRBJ2-7; D is uncertain. Germline lookup yields CDR1 SNHLY and CDR2 FYNNEI. The CDR3 covers 15 residues. Between the trimmed V and J ends, which lost 2 bases and 0 bases, there was a span of 11 bases. CDR3 amino acids: CASSERPVSSYEQYF. Written as DNA, the CDR3 is TGTGCCAGCAGTGAACGTCCCGTAAGCTCCTACGAGCAGTACTTC.

The chain combines TRBV5-1 with TRBJ2-5; 9 bases fit TRBD2. The CDR3 loop spans 17 amino acids. Per germline, CDR1 SGHRS and CDR2 YFSETQ. Trimming cost V 4 bases and J 1 base; bases outside gene matches: 11. CDR3 loop: CASSRWGREGRQETQYF. CDR3 nucleotides: TGCGCCAGCAGCCGCTGGGGGCGGGAGGGCCGCCAAGAGACCCAGTACTTC.

The chain recombines TRBV5-4 with TRBJ2-1; TRBD2 matches at 12 bases. With 3 bases clipped from V and 7 bases from J, the junction kept 2 bases outside the gene matches. This CDR3 is 14 amino acids long. Germline lookup yields CDR1 SGHNT and CDR2 YYREEE (reference sequence). The CDR3: CASSWTSGTNEQFF. Here the CDR3 DNA reads TGTGCCAGCAGCTGGACTAGCGGGACGAATGAGCAGTTCTTC. The complete variable domain, with remaining parts taken from reference TRBV5-4 and TRBJ2-1, reads ETGVTQSPTHLIKTRGQQVTLRCSSQSGHNTVSWYQQALGQGPQFIFQYYREEENGRGNFPPRFSGLQFPNYSSELNVNALELDDSALYLCASSWTSGTNEQFFGPGTRLTVL.

CDR3 in amino acids: CASRQDSGGMNTEAFF. CDR3 DNA sequence: TGTGCCAGCAGGCAGGACAGCGGAGGAATGAACACTGAAGCTTTCTTT. The chain combines TRBV2 with TRBJ1-1, with D possibly matching TRBD1 (6 bases). This CDR3 spans 16 amino acids. Trimming pared 6 bases from V and 0 bases from J, leaving 17 bases between. Germline V gives CDR1 SNHLY, CDR2 FYNNEI.

The rearrangement uses TRBV7-8 and TRBJ1-5, with unresolved D. The V and J ends lost 4 bases and 7 bases respectively, with 8 bases between them. The CDR3 is 12 amino acids. The germline V gene has CDR1 SGHVS and CDR2 FQNEAQ. The CDR3 reads CASSSDGQPQHF. As DNA, the CDR3 is TGTGCCAGCAGCTCGGACGGGCAGCCCCAGCATTTT.

In this sample, this clone turned up once. The chain links TRBV5-4 to TRBJ2-5, with TRBD2 matching 9 bases. Germline V gives CDR1 SGHNT, CDR2 YYREEE (reference sequence). The CDR3 loop spans 16 amino acids. V dropped 3 bases and J dropped 2; count of bases not matched to a gene: 8. CDR3 region: CASSYRLADAQETQYF. As DNA, the CDR3 is TGTGCCAGCAGCTACCGACTAGCGGACGCTCAAGAGACCCAGTACTTC.

The V gene is TRBV19, the J gene TRBJ2-7; D uncertain. Per the germline V gene, CDR1 is LNHDA and CDR2 is SQIVND (reference sequence). The CDR3 runs to 17 residues. With 1 base removed from V and 2 bases from J, the gap between germline ends came to 18 bases. The DNA of the CDR3 is TGTGCCAGTAGTATAGGGTTGAGCGCTACCGTTGCCTACGAGCAGTACTTC. Its translation: CASSIGLSATVAYEQYF. Full variable domain (missing parts from reference TRBV19 and TRBJ2-7): DGGITQSPKYLFRKEGQNVTLSCEQNLNHDAMYWYRQDPGQGLRLIYYSQIVNDFQKGDIAEGYSVSREKKESFPLTVTSAQKNPTAFYLCASSIGLSATVAYEQYFGPGTRLTVT.